This TCR beta chain is drawn from a study of lymphopenia after photon versus proton radiotherapy. Study-wide results and limits: Under photons, naive T cells and diversity fell while effector/memory populations rose. After lymphocyte nadir, photon-treated repertoires showed oligoclonal expansion, especially CD8+ Temra.

The CDR3 is 14 amino acids. Germline CDR1 and CDR2: SGHNT and YYREEE (reference sequence). The V gene end was trimmed by 0 bases and the J gene end by 9 bases; junction bases not matched to a gene: 5. Data came from immunoSEQ multiplex PCR; TCRdb stores just in-frame clones and leaves some out. The repertoire has 37,000 or so clones, 86% of them found once; the top ten carry 10% to 13%. This clone was observed a single time. Its antigen remains unknown. Material: peripheral blood, obtained from a patient treated with proton-based radiotherapy. The chain employs TRBV5-4 and TRBJ2-1; TRBD2 matches at 8 bases. The sequence came from a woman aged 65 to 85 with pancreatic cancer. Some clones in this sample may be carry-over from other donors' samples. DNA of the CDR3: TGTGCCAGCAGCTTGGTAGGGGCGGGAGGTGAGCAGTTCTTC. This encodes CASSLVGAGGEQFF. The variable domain in full, completed from reference TRBV5-4 and TRBJ2-1, reads ETGVTQSPTHLIKTRGQQVTLRCSSQSGHNTVSWYQQALGQGPQFIFQYYREEENGRGNFPPRFSGLQFPNYSSELNVNALELDDSALYLCASSLVGAGGEQFFGPGTRLTVL.